These 32 T cell receptor beta chains came from one sample sequenced in a study of blood T cell repertoires in COVID-19. The protocol was immunoSEQ multiplex PCR, while the TCRdb copy is restricted to in-frame clones and leaves out a portion. Among 250,000 to 300,000 clones listed, 90% were seen once. Sequenced: PBMCs or T cells enriched from blood (not recorded which). The receptors originated from a woman in her twenties or thirties who had recovered from COVID-19.

The chain is built from TRBV10-3 and TRBJ1-4; 7 bases agree with TRBD1. Germline V gene data show CDR1 as ENHRY and CDR2 as SYGVKD. J was trimmed by 1 base and V by 2 bases; bases with no gene match: 1. This CDR3 has 15 residues. The CDR3 protein is CAISEQGGTNEKLFF. The CDR3 coding sequence is TGTGCCATCAGTGAGCAGGGGGGAACTAATGAAAAACTGTTTTTT.

The gene calls are TRBV29-1 and TRBJ1-1; maybe TRBD1 (5 bases). CDR3 length equals 12 residues. The germline CDR1 and CDR2 sequences are SQVTM and ANQGSEA. V lost 3 bases, J lost 7 bases, and 12 bases lay in between. The CDR3 here is CSVDYRPSEAFF. CDR3 in DNA: TGCAGCGTTGATTACAGGCCCAGTGAAGCTTTCTTT.

This clone has only one observation. The V gene is TRBV9, the J gene TRBJ2-5; D is perhaps TRBD1 (6 bases). The ends were cut back, 0 bases at V and 2 bases at J, with 11 bases in the middle. The CDR3 consists of 15 residues. CDR1 and CDR2 (germline): SGDLS, YYNGEE. CDR3 in amino acids: CASSVEQGRQETQYF. The CDR3 nucleotides are TGTGCCAGCAGCGTAGAACAGGGAAGGCAAGAGACCCAGTACTTC.

The V and J genes are TRBV15 and TRBJ1-1; D call uncertain. CDR1 and CDR2 (germline): LNHNV, YYDKDF (reference sequence). Trimming removed 0 bases at V and 0 bases at J, with 11 bases between. The CDR3 has 16 residues. The CDR3 DNA follows: TGTGCCACCAGCAGAGAAGGCAGGAATTTGAACACTGAAGCTTTCTTT. Its protein product is CATSREGRNLNTEAFF.

CDR3 sequence (DNA): TGTGCCAGCAGCGTACGACTATCCGGTACGCAGTATTTT. Its protein is CASSVRLSGTQYF. This chain joins TRBV9 and TRBJ2-3; D may be TRBD2 (5 bases). The germline V gene has CDR1 SGDLS and CDR2 YYNGEE. V gave up 1 base and J gave up 8 bases, with 11 bases separating them. The CDR3 runs 13 residues. Full variable domain (outside the CDR3, taken from reference TRBV9 and TRBJ2-3): DSGVTQTPKHLITATGQRVTLRCSPRSGDLSVYWYQQSLDQGLQFLIQYYNGEERAKGNILERFSAQQFPDLHSELNLSSLELGDSALYFCASSVRLSGTQYFGPGTRLTVL.

V is TRBV5-4 and J is TRBJ2-3; TRBD1 is a possible D gene (6 bases). The V gene lost 9 bases and the J gene lost 4 bases, with 15 bases spanning the gap. Per the germline V gene, CDR1 is SGHNT and CDR2 is YYREEE (reference sequence). There are 13 residues in the CDR3. CDR3 coding DNA: TGTGCCACCGTCAACAGGGACCCAGATACGCAGTATTTT. Protein product: CATVNRDPDTQYF.

This chain links TRBV5-6 with TRBJ1-5, with D perhaps matching TRBD1 (5 bases). This CDR3 has 14 amino acids. The V end lost 3 bases, the J end lost 7 bases, and 14 bases lay between the germline ends. CDR1 and CDR2 (germline): SGHDT, YYEEEE. CDR3 protein: CASSWSGEGQPQHF. CDR3 nucleotides: TGTGCCAGCAGCTGGTCGGGGGAAGGACAGCCCCAGCATTTT.

This chain links TRBV27 with TRBJ1-4; 9 bases fit TRBD1. The CDR3 has 15 residues. J gave up 4 bases and V 6 bases, and 6 bases lay outside the gene matches. Germline V CDR1 and CDR2: MNHEY, SMNVEV (reference sequence). CDR3: CASRPGQGFNEKLFF. The CDR3, as DNA: TGTGCCAGCAGGCCGGGACAGGGCTTTAATGAAAAACTGTTTTTT. Filled out from reference TRBV27 and TRBJ1-4, the complete variable domain reads EAQVTQNPRYLITVTGKKLTVTCSQNMNHEYMSWYRQDPGLGLRQIYYSMNVEVTDKGDVPEGYKVSRKEKRNFPLILESPSPNQTSLYFCASRPGQGFNEKLFFGSGTQLSVL.

This clone was counted at least ten times. The V gene is TRBV4-2, the J gene TRBJ2-2; 8 positions match TRBD2. The CDR3 consists of 17 residues. In germline, CDR1 is LGHNA, CDR2 YNFKEQ. V was clipped by 1 base and J by 3 bases; unmatched bases: 7. The CDR3 DNA follows: TGTGCCAGCAGCCAAGGCACGGGAGGGCCGGACACCGGGGAGCTGTTTTTT. Protein: CASSQGTGGPDTGELFF.

This clone was detected a few times. This sequence joins TRBV19 and TRBJ1-1, with unresolved D. The V and J ends lost 1 base and 0 bases respectively, with 3 bases between them. The CDR3 runs 13 residues. The germline CDR1 and CDR2 sequences are LNHDA and SQIVND (reference sequence). CDR3 bases: TGTGCCAGTAGTATAGCGTTGAACACTGAAGCTTTCTTT. Translating gives CASSIALNTEAFF. Looking up the rest from reference TRBV19 and TRBJ1-1 gives the full variable domain: DGGITQSPKYLFRKEGQNVTLSCEQNLNHDAMYWYRQDPGQGLRLIYYSQIVNDFQKGDIAEGYSVSREKKESFPLTVTSAQKNPTAFYLCASSIALNTEAFFGQGTRLTVV.

This clone has a single count. V usage is TRBV19 and J usage is TRBJ2-2, with 7 nucleotides matching TRBD2. The CDR3 consists of 16 residues. Germline lookup yields CDR1 LNHDA and CDR2 SQIVND (reference sequence). The V gene end was trimmed by 6 bases and the J gene end by 1 base; junction bases not matched to a gene: 8. CDR3 nucleotides: TGTGCCAGTAGGACACGAGGACTAGGGAACACCGGGGAGCTGTTTTTT. The encoded protein is CASRTRGLGNTGELFF.

This rearrangement joins TRBV4-1 to TRBJ1-1, with 7 bases fitting TRBD1. Germline V CDR1 and CDR2: MGHRA, YSYEKL. J lost 4 bases, V lost 2 bases, and 7 bases had no gene match. CDR3 length: 15 amino acids. The CDR3 bases are TGCGCCAGCAGCCAATCGGACAGGCTACTCACTGAAGCTTTCTTT. It translates to CASSQSDRLLTEAFF.

The chain links TRBV7-9 to TRBJ2-1; 9 bases are shared with TRBD2. V gave up 4 bases and J gave up 2 bases; unmatched junction bases: 6. Germline CDR1 and CDR2: SEHNR and FQNEAQ (reference sequence). The CDR3 is 16 residues long. The DNA of the CDR3 is TGTGCCAGCAGCTCGCTAGCGGGAAGGACCTACAATGAGCAGTTCTTC. Protein product: CASSSLAGRTYNEQFF.

The DNA of the CDR3 is TGTGCCAGCAGTCTAATTAGCGGGACCCAGTACTTC. Its protein is CASSLISGTQYF. V and J are TRBV28 and TRBJ2-5, with D possibly matching TRBD2 (6 bases). This CDR3 region has 12 residues. From germline, CDR1 is MDHEN and CDR2 SYDVKM. Between the trimmed V and J ends, which lost 5 bases and 7 bases, there was a span of 11 bases.

This clone is a singleton in its sample. The chain is built from TRBV19 and TRBJ1-4; D gene unclear. The CDR3 totals 14 residues. CDR1 LNHDA and CDR2 SQIVND come from the germline V gene (reference sequence). The germline V and J ends were trimmed by 6 bases and 4 bases, with 12 bases remaining between them. CDR3 in DNA: TGTGCCAGTAGCCGTGGGCAGAATAATGAAAAACTGTTTTTT. It specifies CASSRGQNNEKLFF.

The count of this clone is one. The rearrangement links TRBV28 to TRBJ1-5; D uncertain. The CDR3 length is 17 residues. Germline loops: CDR1 MDHEN, CDR2 SYDVKM. V lost 2 bases, J lost 7 bases, and 21 bases lay in between. DNA of the CDR3: TGTGCCAGCAGTTTAGCGCGGGCGGCAGAGGGTGGGCAGCCCCAGCATTTT. Translation: CASSLARAAEGGQPQHF.

V and J are TRBV27 and TRBJ2-7; TRBD2 is a possible D gene (6 bases). The CDR3 runs to 14 residues. The germline gives CDR1 MNHEY, CDR2 SMNVEV (reference sequence). Trimming removed 3 bases from V and 3 bases from J, with 12 bases in between. The CDR3 region has the DNA TGTGCCAGCAGTTTCGGGACTGTCAACTACGAGCAGTACTTC. Residues: CASSFGTVNYEQYF.

The chain recombines TRBV28 with TRBJ1-1, with 7 bases matching TRBD1. CDR1 is MDHEN, CDR2 SYDVKM, per germline. The V segment lost 8 bases and the J segment 7 bases; nucleotides outside the gene matches: 4. The CDR3 is 11 amino acids. This CDR3 is CASEQGLEAFF. The CDR3 DNA follows: TGTGCCAGCGAACAGGGGCTTGAAGCTTTCTTT.

V usage is TRBV7-3 and J usage is TRBJ2-3; D not certain. The V end was cut by 4 bases, the J end by 4 bases, with 9 bases between. Germline assignment: CDR1 SGHTA and CDR2 FQGTGA. This CDR3 has 13 amino acids. As DNA, the CDR3 is TGTGCCAGCAGCTACTTCGGGTCAGATACGCAGTATTTT. Translated: CASSYFGSDTQYF.

The CDR3 nucleotides read TGTGCCTCCTCTAGGGGTGATTTAAACACCATATATTTT. Its translation is CASSRGDLNTIYF. J is TRBJ1-3 and V is TRBV30, with D tentatively TRBD1 (5 bases). The CDR3 contains 13 residues. Trimming removed 7 bases at V and 6 bases at J, with 16 bases between. Germline-derived CDR1 and CDR2 are GTSNPN and SVGIG (reference sequence).

The J gene is TRBJ2-2, the V gene TRBV4-1; D gene uncertain. V was shortened by 3 bases and J by 0 bases, with 5 bases between the two germline ends. Germline V gene lookup returns CDR1 MGHRA and CDR2 YSYEKL. CDR3 length equals 14 residues. Here the CDR3 reads CASSQQTNTGELFF. CDR3 nucleotide sequence: TGCGCCAGCAGCCAGCAGACGAACACCGGGGAGCTGTTTTTT.

The rearrangement joins TRBV15 to TRBJ2-3, with 7 bases lining up with TRBD1. Losses at the gene ends were 0 bases for V and 7 bases for J; bases not matched to a gene: 13. Germline-derived CDR1 and CDR2 are LNHNV and YYDKDF (reference sequence). This CDR3 has 17 amino acids. The CDR3: CATSRERNRGMVNTQYF. CDR3 DNA sequence: TGTGCCACCAGCAGAGAGAGGAACAGGGGAATGGTCAATACGCAGTATTTT.

This chain joins TRBV5-1 and TRBJ2-7; 11 bases are a match to TRBD1. V lost 4 bases to trimming and J lost 5 bases; unmatched junction nucleotides: 8. The CDR3 has 15 amino acids. From germline, CDR1 is SGHRS and CDR2 YFSETQ. The CDR3 sequence: CASSKTGTGGDEQYF. The DNA for the CDR3 is TGCGCCAGCAGCAAGACCGGGACAGGGGGTGACGAGCAGTACTTC.

The rearrangement joins TRBV27 to TRBJ2-1, with 13 bases lining up with TRBD2. This CDR3 has 14 residues. Looked up from germline, CDR1 is MNHEY and CDR2 is SMNVEV (reference sequence). V lost 6 bases, J lost 6 bases, and 2 bases stayed unmatched. The DNA for the CDR3 is TGTGCCAGCAGACTAGCGGGAGGGCCCAATGAGCAGTTCTTC. It translates to CASRLAGGPNEQFF.

The gene calls are TRBV14 and TRBJ2-2, with D unclear. Trimming took 0 bases from V and 1 from J, leaving 9 bases between them. Germline CDR1 SGHDN, CDR2 FVKESK. The length of the CDR3 is 16 residues. The CDR3 sequence: CASSQDLGLNTGELFF. CDR3 bases: TGTGCCAGCAGCCAAGATCTTGGCTTGAACACCGGGGAGCTGTTTTTT.

The gene calls are TRBV25-1 and TRBJ1-2; D is perhaps TRBD1 (6 bases). V was clipped by 8 bases and J by 8 bases, with 18 bases between them. In germline, CDR1 is MGHDK, CDR2 SYGVNS. The CDR3 sequence is 13 residues long. The CDR3 here is CASAGGSLRGYTF. As DNA, the CDR3 is TGTGCCAGCGCGGGGGGCTCTCTTCGGGGCTACACCTTC.

This clone has a count of ten or more. This chain links TRBV30 with TRBJ2-3; TRBD2 matches 12 bases. The CDR3 has 16 residues. Germline values: CDR1 GTSNPN, CDR2 SVGIG (reference sequence). J was trimmed by 4 bases and V by 0 bases; bases with no gene match: 5. CDR3 sequence reads: CAWSVWASGRADTQYF. CDR3 coding DNA: TGTGCCTGGAGTGTATGGGCTAGCGGGAGGGCAGATACGCAGTATTTT.

V gene TRBV7-9 combines with J gene TRBJ2-1, with TRBD1 matching over 9 bases. The CDR3 runs 15 residues. CDR1 is SEHNR, CDR2 FQNEAQ, per germline (reference sequence). V lost 5 bases to trimming and J lost 15 bases; unmatched junction nucleotides: 17. The CDR3 loop is CASSAPGQGIGVLFF. CDR3 DNA: TGTGCCAGCAGCGCACCGGGACAGGGTATTGGGGTTCTGTTCTTC.

V is TRBV4-1 and J is TRBJ2-7; 11 nucleotides agree with TRBD2. V shed 1 base and J 2 bases; nucleotides not matched to a gene: 13. Germline assignment: CDR1 MGHRA and CDR2 YSYEKL. CDR3 size: 19 residues. The CDR3 DNA sequence: TGCGCCAGCAGCCAAGGATCCTCAGGCAGACTAGCGGGAACCTACGAGCAGTACTTC. Amino acid sequence: CASSQGSSGRLAGTYEQYF.

This rearrangement joins TRBV5-1 to TRBJ2-3; weak D call: TRBD2 (6 bases). Germline V lookup: CDR1 SGHRS, CDR2 YFSETQ. V shed 3 bases and J shed 2 bases, with 16 bases lying between them. The CDR3 has 16 amino acids. In nucleotides, the CDR3 is TGCGCCAGCAGCTCCGGGCGGGGAGGCCTCACAGATACGCAGTATTTT. Amino acids: CASSSGRGGLTDTQYF.

This chain connects TRBV7-2 to TRBJ2-1, with 10 bases identical to TRBD1. The J segment lost 3 bases and the V segment lost 3 bases, leaving 8 bases of the junction unmatched. Germline assignment: CDR1 SGHTA and CDR2 FQGNSA. The CDR3 spans 17 residues. In DNA form, the CDR3 reads TGTGCCAGCAGCTTTTCCGGGACAGGGGCTTACTACAATGAGCAGTTCTTC. Protein: CASSFSGTGAYYNEQFF.

The rearrangement uses TRBV10-3 and TRBJ2-2; a weak D match, TRBD2 (6 bases). Germline V gives CDR1 ENHRY, CDR2 SYGVKD. V dropped 10 bases and J dropped 2 bases, with 17 bases sitting between them. CDR3 size: 15 residues. The CDR3 is CATSNREINTGELFF. The CDR3 DNA follows: TGTGCCACCTCAAACCGGGAGATAAACACCGGGGAGCTGTTTTTT.